This T cell receptor (beta chain) was retrieved from a study of prognosis after radiotherapy for stage I lung cancer. Study in general: The non-small cell lung cancer patients were all considered medically inoperable, with comorbidities accounting for this in about a dozen of them. Study-wide points: Before stereotactic body radiation therapy the median unique TCR clone count was around 10,000, and afterwards it fell to about 6,900.

This CDR3 has 15 residues. CDR1 and CDR2 from the germline V gene are LGHNA and YSLEER. The ends were cut back, 0 bases at V and 0 bases at J, with 8 bases in the middle. This clonotype was seen ten or more times. Antigen specificity is unknown. Genomic DNA was the source, and TCR beta CDR3 was amplified from it by two-round multiplex PCR. Each TRBV and TRBJ gene had its own primer in the first PCR round. Via MiXCR, TCRdb re-called the multiplex PCR reads, giving one row per CDR3 protein. The table lists 50,000 to 75,000 distinct CDR3 sequences, approximately 26% of them singletons, with more than 6.5% in the top ten. At both of two time points, roughly 5.4 milliliters of peripheral blood were drawn.

This sequence was found in a donor over 45 with non-small cell lung cancer. J is TRBJ1-1 and V is TRBV4-3; D may be TRBD1 (5 bases). This specimen consisted of PBMCs, obtained before or after stereotactic body radiation therapy (not recorded which). This chain's CDR3 is CASSQDMGVNTEAFF. In DNA, the CDR3 is TGCGCCAGCAGCCAAGATATGGGGGTGAACACTGAAGCTTTCTTT.